The 8 T cell receptor beta chains below all came from one sample that was sequenced in a study of T cell repertoires in cytomegalovirus infection. Their antigen targets remain unknown. TCRdb redid the calling of the reads with MiXCR, one entry per CDR3 protein. Of some 68,000 distinct CDR3 sequences in the sample, 20% to 25% are singletons; the top ten hold approximately 79%. Sequenced material: PBMCs, sequenced either directly or after in vitro stimulation (not recorded which). These receptors came from a human donor in good health (CMV status not recorded). Some clones in this sample may be carry-over from other donors' samples.

This clonotype was recorded a few times. The chain combines TRBV9 with TRBJ1-5; D unclear. The CDR3 is 15 residues long. Germline V gene data show CDR1 as SGDLS and CDR2 as YYNGEE. Deletions cut 3 bases from V and 2 bases from J, with 12 bases between. CDR3 coding DNA: TGTGCCAGCAGCGCCGGAACGAGCGGCAATCAGCCCCAGCATTTT. It is translated as CASSAGTSGNQPQHF.

Only a few counts were recorded for this clonotype. The V and J genes are TRBV2 and TRBJ1-2; D possibly corresponds to TRBD1 (5 bases). This CDR3 region has 13 residues. Deletions cut 3 bases from V and 5 bases from J, with 10 bases between. Per germline, CDR1 SNHLY and CDR2 FYNNEI. Written as DNA, the CDR3 is TGTGCCAGCAGTGACCCAGGGCCATATGGCTACACCTTC. Its translation is CASSDPGPYGYTF.

This sequence joins TRBV7-2 and TRBJ2-1, with 8 bases fitting TRBD2. Germline CDR1 SGHTA, CDR2 FQGNSA. Losses at the gene ends were 4 bases for V and 6 bases for J; bases not matched to a gene: 2. The CDR3 is made up of 13 amino acids. The CDR3 is CASSYGTSNEQFF. As DNA, the CDR3 is TGTGCCAGCAGCTACGGGACTAGCAATGAGCAGTTCTTC.

Only a few counts were recorded for this clonotype. The chain recombines TRBV2 with TRBJ2-3; D is uncertain. Trimming took 10 bases from V and 4 from J, leaving 9 bases between them. The CDR3 is 11 residues long. CDR1 is SNHLY, CDR2 FYNNEI, per germline. CDR3 sequence: CATATADTQYF. The DNA for the CDR3 is TGTGCCACCGCCACGGCAGATACGCAGTATTTT.

The chain couples TRBV3-1 to TRBJ1-6, with a tentative D call TRBD1 (6 bases). CDR3 size: 15 residues. The germline V and J ends were trimmed by 1 base and 7 bases, with 11 bases remaining between them. Germline V CDR1 and CDR2: LGHDT, YNNKEL (reference sequence). Here the CDR3 DNA reads TGTGCCAGCAGCCAAGGTAGGACAGTCAATTCACCCCTCCACTTT. Amino acid sequence: CASSQGRTVNSPLHF.

The J gene is TRBJ1-2, the V gene TRBV4-2; possible D gene TRBD1, 5 bases. The germline gives CDR1 LGHNA, CDR2 YNFKEQ. The CDR3 is made up of 18 amino acids. V lost 1 base to trimming and J lost 0 bases, with 18 bases between them. CDR3 region: CASSQGGGWNSPNYGYTF. The DNA for the CDR3 is TGTGCCAGCAGCCAAGGCGGGGGTTGGAACAGCCCTAACTATGGCTACACCTTC.

The V gene is TRBV6-1, the J gene TRBJ1-3; a weak D match, TRBD1 (5 bases). Looked up from germline, CDR1 is MNHNS and CDR2 is SASEGT. Deletions cut 5 bases from V and 7 bases from J, with 21 bases between. The CDR3 totals 16 residues. The CDR3 protein is CASSSRGSRAGNTIYF. DNA for the CDR3: TGTGCCAGCAGTTCCCGGGGCTCTCGGGCGGGGAACACCATATATTTT.

This clonotype was picked up one time. This sequence joins TRBV6-2 or TRBV6-3 and TRBJ2-7; D not resolved. The V end was cut by 0 bases, the J end by 6 bases, with 12 bases between. The V gene's germline CDR1 is MNHEY and CDR2 SVGEGT. The length of the CDR3 is 14 residues. The DNA of the CDR3 is TGTGCCAGCAGTTACTCAGCCTCTAGTCGCGAGCAGTACTTC. Amino acids: CASSYSASSREQYF.